These T cell receptor beta chains were read from a single sample in a study of vaccination and CD4 T cells after COVID-19. Which antigens these TCRs recognize remains unknown. A single record per CDR3 protein comes from TCRdb applying MiXCR to the PCR reads. The data hold about 16,000 distinct CDR3 sequences, with approximately 44% observed a single time. Here the sequenced sample was CD4+ T cells from blood, cultured in vitro, taken after SARS-CoV-2 vaccination. The receptors stem from a human donor who had recovered from COVID-19. The CDR3 runs from the conserved cysteine through the conserved F or W. A D gene is named only where the DNA matches it firmly. Only part of the rows carry a size: once, few, many, or a class if the clone is expanded.

size,V,J,D,DNA,CDR3
NA,TRBV27,TRBJ1-5,NA,TGTGCCAGCAGTTTTAGTTCTGGGAGCAATCAGCCCCAGCATTTT,CASSFSSGSNQPQHF
NA,TRBV20-1,TRBJ2-5,TRBD2,TGCAGTGCTAGAGATCGTTCAGCTAGCGGGAGGCGGGAGACCCAGTACTTC,CSARDRSASGRRETQYF
NA,TRBV28,TRBJ2-7,NA,TGTGCCAGCAACACGTGGGCCGACGAGCAGTACTTC,CASNTWADEQYF
NA,TRBV20-1,TRBJ2-1,TRBD2,TGCAGTGCTAGAGATCCAGCGGGAGGGCGATACAATGAGCAGTTCTTC,CSARDPAGGRYNEQFF
NA,TRBV6-2/TRBV6-3,TRBJ2-3,TRBD2,TGTGCCAGCACTGGTCCTAGCGGAGACACAGATACGCAGTATTTT,CASTGPSGDTDTQYF
NA,TRBV19,TRBJ1-6,NA,TGTGCCAGTAGTATTAGTGAGGGTTTCAATTCACCCCTCCACTTT,CASSISEGFNSPLHF
few,TRBV6-1,TRBJ1-2,NA,TGTGCCAGCAGTCCGGGTGGGGCGACTAACTATGGCTACACCTTC,CASSPGGATNYGYTF
NA,TRBV20-1,TRBJ1-6,TRBD1,TGCAGTGCTAGAGAGGTAGACAGGGGCTTAAATTCACCCCTCCACTTT,CSAREVDRGLNSPLHF
NA,TRBV7-8,TRBJ2-3,NA,TGTGCCAGCAGGGTGAGGGGGACAGATACGCAGTATTTT,CASRVRGTDTQYF
medium-sized,TRBV5-4,TRBJ2-3,NA,TGTGCCAGCAGCCTGGGCCGGAAGCAGTATTTT,CASSLGRKQYF
NA,TRBV18,TRBJ1-5,NA,TGTGCCAGCTCACCCGACGGGGTACTGGGGCCCCAGCATTTT,CASSPDGVLGPQHF
NA,TRBV7-6,TRBJ1-4,NA,TGTGCCAGCAGCTTAGAGTACGGATCTAATGAAAAACTGTTTTTT,CASSLEYGSNEKLFF
NA,TRBV6-1,TRBJ2-3,NA,TGTGCCAGCAGTGAAGCGCTAGAAATAGATACGCAGTATTTT,CASSEALEIDTQYF
NA,TRBV28,TRBJ1-1,NA,TGTGCCAGCAGATATCCAGGGTGGGACACTGAAGCTTTCTTT,CASRYPGWDTEAFF
NA,TRBV29-1,TRBJ2-5,TRBD1,TGCAGCGAAAGACAGGGGTCCGAGACCCAGTACTTC,CSERQGSETQYF
once,TRBV2,TRBJ2-2,TRBD2,TGTGCCAGCAGCCCCGGGACTAGCGGGAGGGGCGGTGGTTCCGGGGAGCTGTTTTTT,CASSPGTSGRGGGSGELFF
few,TRBV20-1,TRBJ1-2,TRBD1,TGCAGTGGGGACAGTAATAACTATGGCTACACCTTC,CSGDSNNYGYTF
NA,TRBV15,TRBJ2-1,NA,TGTGCCACCAGCAGAGATCTCACGGTGGAGCAGTTCTTC,CATSRDLTVEQFF
NA,TRBV7-3,TRBJ2-7,TRBD2,TGTGCCAGCAGCCCTGGGGGGGACGGCACCGAGCAGTACTTC,CASSPGGDGTEQYF
few,TRBV12-5,TRBJ2-1,TRBD2,TGTGCTAGTGGTTTGACTAGCGACCGGGGCAACTACAATGAGCAGTTCTTC,CASGLTSDRGNYNEQFF
NA,TRBV6-5,TRBJ2-7,NA,TGTGCCAGCAGTTACGGTAGCGAGAGCTACGAGCAGTACTTC,CASSYGSESYEQYF
NA,TRBV15,TRBJ2-1,NA,TGTGCCACCAGCAGTTTCCGGGACCTCCACAATGAGCAGTTCTTC,CATSSFRDLHNEQFF
NA,TRBV12-3/TRBV12-4,TRBJ2-1,TRBD2,TGTGCCAGCAGTCGCCAAGCCCTAGCGGGAACCAATGAGCAGTTCTTC,CASSRQALAGTNEQFF
medium-sized,TRBV6-1,TRBJ1-2,TRBD1,TGTGCCAGCAGTGAGCCGGACAGGGTGTCTGGCTACACCTTC,CASSEPDRVSGYTF